Below, one T cell receptor (beta chain) is given with its context. Antigen unknown. Donors were healthy HIV-negative adults without recent acute infections or vaccinations. The record originates from a study of shared clonotypes between healthy human individuals. The wider study: Three plates each covered CD4 naive and memory; CD8 naive two, CD8 memory one. Regarding the study as a whole: Unshared clonotypes carried lower generation probabilities than those common to all four donors.

Produced via immunoSEQ multiplex PCR; TCRdb's table is partial and in-frame only. The sample yields 2 million to 2.5 million clones, approximately 94% seen once. The trim removed 8 bases at V and 7 bases at J, leaving 8 bases unmatched. Per germline, CDR1 ENHRY and CDR2 SYGVKD. CDR3 length equals 12 residues. The source material was naive CD4+ T cells sorted from blood. Subset: CD45RA+ positively selected. This TCR was sampled from a man between 18 and 29 years old in good health. The chain is built from TRBV10-3 and TRBJ2-7, with TRBD1 identical over 7 bases. The chain's CDR3 is CAIRDSPGEQYF. The CDR3 bases are TGTGCCATCCGGGACAGCCCGGGAGAGCAGTACTTC.